The clone carrying this TCR beta chain was counted a single time. Its antigen is still unknown. The data derive from a study of shared clonotypes between healthy human individuals. TCRdb keeps only in-frame clones here, not all; method: immunoSEQ multiplex PCR. The table shows 2,500,000 or so clones, with about 90% occurring only once. The CDR3 has 15 amino acids. Deletions cut 6 bases from V and 2 bases from J, with 16 bases between. Germline CDR1 LNHDA, CDR2 SQIVND (reference sequence). Points from the study as a whole: Relative to memory subsets, naive subsets generally showed larger estimated richness.

The chain couples TRBV19 to TRBJ2-5; possible D gene TRBD1, 5 bases. The origin of this receptor is a man aged 18 to 30 in good health. Some clones in this sample may be carry-over from other donors' samples. The sequenced material came from naive CD4+ T cells from PBMCs. Subset meaning: CD45RA+ positively selected. Here the CDR3 reads CASRTSGHPQETQYF. In DNA, the CDR3 is TGTGCCAGTAGAACCTCCGGACACCCACAAGAGACCCAGTACTTC.